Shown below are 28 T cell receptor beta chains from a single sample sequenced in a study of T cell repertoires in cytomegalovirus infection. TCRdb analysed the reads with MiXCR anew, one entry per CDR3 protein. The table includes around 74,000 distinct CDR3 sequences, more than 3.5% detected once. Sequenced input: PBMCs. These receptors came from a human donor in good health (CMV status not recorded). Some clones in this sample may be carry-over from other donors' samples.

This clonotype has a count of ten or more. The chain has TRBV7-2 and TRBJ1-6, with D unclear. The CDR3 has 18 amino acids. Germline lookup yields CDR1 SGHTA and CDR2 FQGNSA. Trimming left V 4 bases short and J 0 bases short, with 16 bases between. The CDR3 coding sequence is TGTGCCAGCAGCTCCCGGACGGTTTCCAGCTCCTATAATTCACCCCTCCACTTT. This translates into CASSSRTVSSSYNSPLHF.

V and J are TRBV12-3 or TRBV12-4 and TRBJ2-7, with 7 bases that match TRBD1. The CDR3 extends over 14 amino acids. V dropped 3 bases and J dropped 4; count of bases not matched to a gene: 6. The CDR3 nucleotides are TGTGCCAGCAGTTTGAAGGGGGCGAGGTACGAGCAGTACTTC. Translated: CASSLKGARYEQYF.

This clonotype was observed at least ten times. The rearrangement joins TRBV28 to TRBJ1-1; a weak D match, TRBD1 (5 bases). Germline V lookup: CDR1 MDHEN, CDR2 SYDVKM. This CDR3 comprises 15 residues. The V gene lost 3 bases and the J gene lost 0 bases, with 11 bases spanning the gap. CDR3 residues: CASSFPGRMNTEAFF. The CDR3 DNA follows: TGTGCCAGCAGTTTTCCGGGACGAATGAACACTGAAGCTTTCTTT.

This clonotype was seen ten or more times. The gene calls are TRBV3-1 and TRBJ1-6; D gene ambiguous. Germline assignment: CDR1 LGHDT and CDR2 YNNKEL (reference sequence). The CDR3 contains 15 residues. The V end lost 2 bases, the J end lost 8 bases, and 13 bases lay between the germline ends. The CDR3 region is CASSQLSGGHSPLHF. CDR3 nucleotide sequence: TGTGCCAGCAGCCAATTATCCGGCGGACATTCACCCCTCCACTTT.

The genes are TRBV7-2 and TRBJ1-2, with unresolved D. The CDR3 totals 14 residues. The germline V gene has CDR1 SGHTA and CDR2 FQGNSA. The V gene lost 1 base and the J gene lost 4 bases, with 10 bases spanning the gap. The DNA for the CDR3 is TGTGCCAGCAGCTTAGTAGCCAGGTTCTATGGCTACACCTTC. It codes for CASSLVARFYGYTF. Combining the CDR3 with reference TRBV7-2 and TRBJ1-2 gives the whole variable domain GAGVSQSPSNKVTEKGKDVELRCDPISGHTALYWYRQSLGQGLEFLIYFQGNSAPDKSGLPSDRFSAERTGGSVSTLTIQRTQQEDSAVYLCASSLVARFYGYTFGSGTRLTVV.

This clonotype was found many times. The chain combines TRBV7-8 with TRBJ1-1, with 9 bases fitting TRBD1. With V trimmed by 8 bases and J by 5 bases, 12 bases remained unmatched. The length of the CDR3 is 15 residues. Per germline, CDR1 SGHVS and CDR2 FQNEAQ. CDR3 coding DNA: TGTGCCAGCCGACTAACAGGGGGCGGTCGGACTGAAGCTTTCTTT. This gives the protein CASRLTGGGRTEAFF.

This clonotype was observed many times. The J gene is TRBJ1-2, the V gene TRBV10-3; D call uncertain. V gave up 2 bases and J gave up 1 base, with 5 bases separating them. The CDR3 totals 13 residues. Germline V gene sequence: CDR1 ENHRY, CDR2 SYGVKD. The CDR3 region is CAISEDLNYGYTF. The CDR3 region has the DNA TGTGCCATCAGTGAGGACCTTAACTATGGCTACACCTTC.

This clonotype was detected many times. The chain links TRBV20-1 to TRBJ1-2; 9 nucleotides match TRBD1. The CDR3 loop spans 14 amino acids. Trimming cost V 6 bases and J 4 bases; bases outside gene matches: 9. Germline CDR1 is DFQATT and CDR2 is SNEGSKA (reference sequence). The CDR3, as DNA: TGCAGTGCGGGAAACAGGGGGCTTGGCTATGGCTACACCTTC. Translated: CSAGNRGLGYGYTF.

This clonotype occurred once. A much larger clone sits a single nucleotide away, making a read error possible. CDR3 nucleotide sequence: TGTGACAGCAGCTCCGTGAGTGCCGCCAATGAGCAGTTCTTC. Protein: CDSSSVSAANEQFF. The J gene is TRBJ2-1, the V gene TRBV7-3; D not certain. The CDR3 totals 14 residues. CDR1 is SGHTA and CDR2 is FQGTGA in the germline V gene. Based on the CDR3 plus reference TRBV7-3 and TRBJ2-1, the full variable domain is GAGVSQTPSNKVTEKGKYVELRCDPISGHTALYWYRQSLGQGPEFLIYFQGTGAADDSGLPNDRFFAVRPEGSVSTLKIQRTERGDSAVYLCDSSSVSAANEQFFGPGTRLTVL.

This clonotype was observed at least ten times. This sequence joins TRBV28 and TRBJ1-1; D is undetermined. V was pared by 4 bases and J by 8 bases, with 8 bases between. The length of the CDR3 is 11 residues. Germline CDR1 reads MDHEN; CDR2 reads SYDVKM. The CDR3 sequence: CASSSPREAFF. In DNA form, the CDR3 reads TGTGCCAGCAGTTCACCACGCGAAGCTTTCTTT.

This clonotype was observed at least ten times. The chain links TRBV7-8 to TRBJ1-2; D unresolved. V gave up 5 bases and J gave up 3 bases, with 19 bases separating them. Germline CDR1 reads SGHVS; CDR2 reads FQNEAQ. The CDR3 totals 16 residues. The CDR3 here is CASSPQLSRRYYGYTF. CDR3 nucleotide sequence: TGTGCCAGCAGCCCCCAGCTGAGCCGGCGTTACTATGGCTACACCTTC.

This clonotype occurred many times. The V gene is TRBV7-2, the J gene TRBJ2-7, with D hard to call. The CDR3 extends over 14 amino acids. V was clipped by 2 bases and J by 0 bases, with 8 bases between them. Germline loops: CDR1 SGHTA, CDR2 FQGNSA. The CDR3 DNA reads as TGTGCCAGCAGCTTAAACCCCGCCTCCTACGAGCAGTACTTC. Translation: CASSLNPASYEQYF.

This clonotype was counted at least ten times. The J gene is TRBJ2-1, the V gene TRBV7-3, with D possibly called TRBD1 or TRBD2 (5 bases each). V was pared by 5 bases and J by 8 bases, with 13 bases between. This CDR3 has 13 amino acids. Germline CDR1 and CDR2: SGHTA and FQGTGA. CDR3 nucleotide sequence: TGTGCCAGCAGCCCCGGGACCACCGATGAGCAGTTCTTC. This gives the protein CASSPGTTDEQFF.

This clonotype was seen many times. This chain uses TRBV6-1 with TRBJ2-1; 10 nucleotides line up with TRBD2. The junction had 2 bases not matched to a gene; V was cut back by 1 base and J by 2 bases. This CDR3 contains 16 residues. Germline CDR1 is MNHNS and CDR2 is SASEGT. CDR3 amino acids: CASSEERGGTYNEQFF. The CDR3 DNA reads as TGTGCCAGCAGTGAAGAGCGGGGGGGCACCTACAATGAGCAGTTCTTC.

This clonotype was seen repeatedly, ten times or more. The CDR3 DNA is TGTGCCAGCAGCTTGGGCACCACAAACACAGATACGCAGTATTTT. Its protein product is CASSLGTTNTDTQYF. The rearrangement joins TRBV7-3 to TRBJ2-3; no clear D gene. The V end was cut by 3 bases, the J end by 2 bases, with 12 bases between. CDR1 is SGHTA, CDR2 FQGTGA, per germline. The CDR3 covers 15 residues.

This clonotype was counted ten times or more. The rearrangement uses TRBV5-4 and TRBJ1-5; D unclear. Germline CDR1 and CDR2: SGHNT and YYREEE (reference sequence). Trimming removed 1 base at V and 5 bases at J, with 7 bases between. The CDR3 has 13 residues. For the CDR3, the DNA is TGTGCCAGCAGCTTGTCCGTAGATCAGCCCCAGCATTTT. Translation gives CASSLSVDQPQHF.

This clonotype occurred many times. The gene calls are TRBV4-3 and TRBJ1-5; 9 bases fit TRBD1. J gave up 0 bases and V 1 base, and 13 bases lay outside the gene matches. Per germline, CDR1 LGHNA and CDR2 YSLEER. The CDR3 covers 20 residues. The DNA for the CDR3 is TGCGCCAGCAGCCAAGGGTTCTCGGACAGGGGTATTGATAGCAATCAGCCCCAGCATTTT. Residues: CASSQGFSDRGIDSNQPQHF.

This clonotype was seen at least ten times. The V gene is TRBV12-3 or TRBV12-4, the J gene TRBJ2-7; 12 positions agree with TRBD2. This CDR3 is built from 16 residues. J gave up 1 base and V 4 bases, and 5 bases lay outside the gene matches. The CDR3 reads CASSSFGLAGSYEQYF. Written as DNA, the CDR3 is TGTGCCAGCAGTTCCTTTGGACTAGCGGGGTCCTACGAGCAGTACTTC.

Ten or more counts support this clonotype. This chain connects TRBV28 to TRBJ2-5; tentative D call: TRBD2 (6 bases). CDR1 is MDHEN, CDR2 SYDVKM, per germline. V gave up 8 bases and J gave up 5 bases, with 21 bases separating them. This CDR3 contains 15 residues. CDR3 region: CASHDFGGARETQYF. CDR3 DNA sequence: TGTGCCAGCCATGACTTTGGAGGGGCACGGGAGACCCAGTACTTC. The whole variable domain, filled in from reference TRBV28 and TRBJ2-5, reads DVKVTQSSRYLVKRTGEKVFLECVQDMDHENMFWYRQDPGLGLRLIYFSYDVKMKEKGDIPEGYSVSREKKERFSLILESASTNQTSMYLCASHDFGGARETQYFGPGTRLLVL.

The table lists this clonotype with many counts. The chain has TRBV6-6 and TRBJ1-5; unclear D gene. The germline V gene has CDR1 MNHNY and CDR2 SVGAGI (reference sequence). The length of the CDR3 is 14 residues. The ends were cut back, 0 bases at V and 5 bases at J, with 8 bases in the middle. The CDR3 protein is CASSYSHGDQPQHF. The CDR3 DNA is TGTGCCAGCAGTTACTCGCACGGTGATCAGCCCCAGCATTTT.

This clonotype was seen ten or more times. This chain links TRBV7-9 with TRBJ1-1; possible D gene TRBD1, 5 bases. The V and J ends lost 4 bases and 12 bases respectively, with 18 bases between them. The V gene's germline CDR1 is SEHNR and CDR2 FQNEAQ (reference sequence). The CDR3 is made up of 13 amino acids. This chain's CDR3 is CASSSPYRQGTFF. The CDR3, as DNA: TGTGCCAGCAGCTCCCCTTACCGGCAGGGAACTTTCTTT.

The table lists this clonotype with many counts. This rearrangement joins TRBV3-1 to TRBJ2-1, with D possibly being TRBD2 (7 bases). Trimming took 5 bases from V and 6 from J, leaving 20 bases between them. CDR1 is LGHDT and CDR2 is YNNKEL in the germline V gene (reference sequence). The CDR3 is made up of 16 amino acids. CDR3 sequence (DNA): TGTGCCAGCAGCTCACCCCGGGGGGCCCTCTTCAATGAGCAGTTCTTC. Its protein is CASSSPRGALFNEQFF.

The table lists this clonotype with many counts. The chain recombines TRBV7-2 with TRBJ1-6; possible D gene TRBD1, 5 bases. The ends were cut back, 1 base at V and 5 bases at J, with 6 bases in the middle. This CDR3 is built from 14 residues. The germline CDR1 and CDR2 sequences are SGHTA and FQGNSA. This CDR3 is CASSLDRNNSPLHF. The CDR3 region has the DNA TGTGCCAGCAGCTTAGACAGGAATAATTCACCCCTCCACTTT.

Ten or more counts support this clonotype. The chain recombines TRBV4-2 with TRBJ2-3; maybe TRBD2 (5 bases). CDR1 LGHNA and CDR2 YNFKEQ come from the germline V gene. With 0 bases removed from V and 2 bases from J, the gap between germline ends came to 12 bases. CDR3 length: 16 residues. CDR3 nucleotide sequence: TGTGCCAGCAGCCAAGATTGGCAGCGGTCCACAGATACGCAGTATTTT. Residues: CASSQDWQRSTDTQYF.

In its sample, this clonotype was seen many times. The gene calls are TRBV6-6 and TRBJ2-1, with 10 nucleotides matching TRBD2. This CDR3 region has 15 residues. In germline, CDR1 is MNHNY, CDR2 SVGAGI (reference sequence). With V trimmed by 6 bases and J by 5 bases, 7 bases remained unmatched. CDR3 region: CASRERTSGHNEQFF. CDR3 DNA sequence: TGTGCCAGCAGAGAACGGACTAGCGGTCACAATGAGCAGTTCTTC.

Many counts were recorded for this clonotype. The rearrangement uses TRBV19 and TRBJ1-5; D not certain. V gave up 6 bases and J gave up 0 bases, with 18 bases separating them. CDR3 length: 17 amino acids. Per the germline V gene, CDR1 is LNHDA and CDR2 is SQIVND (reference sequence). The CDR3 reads CASSAQGPFYSNQPQHF. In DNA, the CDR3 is TGTGCCAGTAGCGCACAAGGGCCCTTCTATAGCAATCAGCCCCAGCATTTT. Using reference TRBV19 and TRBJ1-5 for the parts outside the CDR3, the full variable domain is DGGITQSPKYLFRKEGQNVTLSCEQNLNHDAMYWYRQDPGQGLRLIYYSQIVNDFQKGDIAEGYSVSREKKESFPLTVTSAQKNPTAFYLCASSAQGPFYSNQPQHFGDGTRLSIL.

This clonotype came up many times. The DNA for the CDR3 is TGTGCCAGCAGCGCATACGCGACCACTGAAGCTTTCTTT. It yields the protein CASSAYATTEAFF. The rearrangement joins TRBV7-2 to TRBJ1-1; D gene unclear. In germline, CDR1 is SGHTA, CDR2 FQGNSA. V was trimmed by 5 bases and J by 4 bases, leaving 11 bases between them. This CDR3 comprises 13 residues.

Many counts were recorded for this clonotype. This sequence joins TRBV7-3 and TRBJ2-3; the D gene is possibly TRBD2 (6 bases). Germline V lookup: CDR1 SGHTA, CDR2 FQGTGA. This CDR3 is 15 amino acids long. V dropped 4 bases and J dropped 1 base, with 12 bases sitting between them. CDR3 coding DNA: TGTGCCAGCAGCTCGACTAGTTTGCGCACAGATACGCAGTATTTT. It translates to CASSSTSLRTDTQYF. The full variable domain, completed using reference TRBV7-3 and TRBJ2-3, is GAGVSQTPSNKVTEKGKYVELRCDPISGHTALYWYRQSLGQGPEFLIYFQGTGAADDSGLPNDRFFAVRPEGSVSTLKIQRTERGDSAVYLCASSSTSLRTDTQYFGPGTRLTVL.